Below are 29 T cell receptor beta chains sequenced from a single sample in a study of cytomegalovirus exposure and HLA in healthy donors. Amplification used 60 Vbeta primers and 13 Jbeta primers. The assay was immunoSEQ multiplex PCR, and TCRdb's table has in-frame clones only and misses some. The profile shows some 110,000 clones, around three quarters of them singletons. Sequenced sample: PBMCs. The receptor source for this set is a man aged 45-65 years in good health and CMV-seropositive.

The chain links TRBV6-6 to TRBJ2-7; TRBD1 agrees at 9 bases. The CDR3 spans 14 residues. Trimming took 6 bases from V and 3 from J; bases not matched to a gene: 6. Looked up from germline, CDR1 is MNHNY and CDR2 is SVGAGI (reference sequence). In DNA, the CDR3 is TGTGCCAGCAGGATTGGGACAGGGCACTACGAGCAGTACTTC. Amino acid sequence: CASRIGTGHYEQYF.

CDR3 sequence (DNA): TGCGCCAGCAGCCCGGGGGCTAGCGGGAGGGCTAAACAGTTCTTC. This sequence encodes CASSPGASGRAKQFF. The chain combines TRBV5-1 with TRBJ2-1, with 12 bases lining up with TRBD2. The CDR3 covers 15 residues. The germline CDR1 and CDR2 sequences are SGHRS and YFSETQ. Trimming cost V 4 bases and J 13 bases; bases outside gene matches: 12.

The rearrangement links TRBV7-6 to TRBJ2-5, with a tentative D call TRBD2 (6 bases). Germline V lookup: CDR1 SGHVS, CDR2 FNYEAQ. This CDR3 is built from 14 residues. V shed 1 base and J shed 11 bases, with 17 bases lying between them. The DNA for the CDR3 is TGTGCCAGCAGCTTAGTTCAGCCGGGCGGGGAGCAGTACTTC. It specifies CASSLVQPGGEQYF.

This clone has a single count. This chain uses TRBV18 with TRBJ1-2; 7 nucleotides line up with TRBD1. Trimming removed 5 bases from V and 7 bases from J; junction bases left unmatched: 4. Germline values: CDR1 KGHSH, CDR2 LQKENI. The length of the CDR3 is 12 residues. CDR3 bases: TGTGCCAGCTCATCTTACAGGGGTGGCTACACCTTC. It codes for CASSSYRGGYTF.

CDR3 nucleotide sequence: TGTGCCAGCAGCGCCCTCGACAGGGGTAATTCACCCCTCCACTTT. It specifies CASSALDRGNSPLHF. The chain has TRBV5-6 and TRBJ1-6, with TRBD1 matching 8 bases. There are 15 residues in the CDR3. Trimming cost V 4 bases and J 6 bases; bases outside gene matches: 6. Germline V lookup: CDR1 SGHDT, CDR2 YYEEEE.

This clone was counted between two and nine times. The J gene is TRBJ1-1, the V gene TRBV7-9; D uncertain. Trimming removed 1 base from V and 6 bases from J, with 12 bases in between. Looked up from germline, CDR1 is SEHNR and CDR2 is FQNEAQ (reference sequence). The length of the CDR3 is 14 residues. The CDR3 sequence is CASSLETESAEAFF. CDR3 sequence (DNA): TGTGCCAGCAGCTTAGAAACAGAATCCGCTGAAGCTTTCTTT.

The V call is TRBV27, the J call TRBJ2-1; the match to TRBD2 covers 7 bases. Trimming removed 5 bases from V and 10 bases from J; junction bases left unmatched: 8. This CDR3 spans 13 amino acids. The V gene's germline CDR1 is MNHEY and CDR2 SMNVEV (reference sequence). CDR3 in DNA: TGTGCCAGCAGTACAAGGGAGGGAGGGGAGCAGTTCTTC. This codes for CASSTREGGEQFF.

The chain links TRBV6-1 to TRBJ2-7, with a tentative D call TRBD2 (6 bases). There are 15 residues in the CDR3. V was shortened by 1 base and J by 0 bases, with 10 bases between the two germline ends. The germline CDR1 and CDR2 sequences are MNHNS and SASEGT. DNA of the CDR3: TGTGCCAGCAGTGAAGGAGGGAGGAGCTCCTACGAGCAGTACTTC. Translation gives CASSEGGRSSYEQYF.

This clone was seen just once. The chain recombines TRBV2 with TRBJ2-1, with TRBD1 identical over 7 bases. The V gene end was trimmed by 3 bases and the J gene end by 7 bases; junction bases not matched to a gene: 3. The CDR3 sequence is 13 residues long. Germline CDR1 and CDR2: SNHLY and FYNNEI. The DNA for the CDR3 is TGTGCCAGCAGTGACCCAGGGGGAAATGAGCAGTTCTTC. Protein product: CASSDPGGNEQFF.

V usage is TRBV15 and J usage is TRBJ1-1; D perhaps matches TRBD1 (6 bases). CDR1 LNHNV and CDR2 YYDKDF come from the germline V gene (reference sequence). V was cut by 2 bases and J by 1 base, with 11 bases left in between. The CDR3 has 15 residues. CDR3 residues: CATSRNLGGNTEAFF. The CDR3 bases are TGTGCCACCAGCAGAAATTTAGGGGGGAACACTGAAGCTTTCTTT.

The V call is TRBV20-1, the J call TRBJ2-3, with D uncertain. The CDR3 is made up of 11 amino acids. CDR1 and CDR2 from the germline V gene are DFQATT and SNEGSKA (reference sequence). The ends were cut back, 0 bases at V and 5 bases at J, with 3 bases in the middle. CDR3 in DNA: TGCAGTGCTAGAGATAGAGATACGCAGTATTTT. Protein sequence: CSARDRDTQYF.

The J gene is TRBJ1-1, the V gene TRBV4-1, with 11 bases matching TRBD1. This CDR3 has 18 amino acids. Germline lookup yields CDR1 MGHRA and CDR2 YSYEKL. With V trimmed by 4 bases and J by 3 bases, 13 bases remained unmatched. CDR3 region: CASSLHKGQGAKYTEAFF. The CDR3 nucleotides are TGCGCCAGCAGCCTCCATAAAGGACAGGGGGCAAAGTACACTGAAGCTTTCTTT.

CDR3: CASSPRTVNSNYGYTF. CDR3 coding DNA: TGTGCCAGTAGTCCCCGGACAGTTAATTCCAACTATGGCTACACCTTC. The J gene is TRBJ1-2, the V gene TRBV19; a weak D match, TRBD1 (6 bases). This CDR3 comprises 16 residues. The germline V gene encodes CDR1 LNHDA and CDR2 SQIVND (reference sequence). Between the trimmed V and J ends, which lost 5 bases and 2 bases, there was a span of 18 bases.

The rearrangement joins TRBV2 to TRBJ2-1; TRBD1 agrees at 8 bases. Trimming removed 5 bases from V and 3 bases from J; junction bases left unmatched: 3. The CDR3 is 14 amino acids. Germline-derived CDR1 and CDR2 are SNHLY and FYNNEI. The CDR3 is CASSSGTGYNEQFF. CDR3 in DNA: TGTGCCAGCAGTTCCGGGACAGGCTACAATGAGCAGTTCTTC. Looking up the rest from reference TRBV2 and TRBJ2-1 gives the full variable domain: EPEVTQTPSHQVTQMGQEVILRCVPISNHLYFYWYRQILGQKVEFLVSFYNNEISEKSEIFDDQFSVERPDGSNFTLKIRSTKLEDSAMYFCASSSGTGYNEQFFGPGTRLTVL.

This sequence joins TRBV7-6 and TRBJ2-1; TRBD1 matches 12 bases. This CDR3 has 21 amino acids. Trimming removed 1 base from V and 1 base from J; junction bases left unmatched: 14. Germline CDR1 and CDR2: SGHVS and FNYEAQ. CDR3 coding DNA: TGTGCCAGCAGCTTAGTAGGGGGGGACAGGGGGCTTCTGGGTTCCTACAATGAGCAGTTCTTC. Residues: CASSLVGGDRGLLGSYNEQFF. The variable domain in full, with the rest retrieved from reference TRBV7-6 and TRBJ2-1, is GAGVSQSPRYKVTKRGQDVALRCDPISGHVSLYWYRQALGQGPEFLTYFNYEAQQDKSGLPNDRFSAERPEGSISTLTIQRTEQRDSAMYRCASSLVGGDRGLLGSYNEQFFGPGTRLTVL.

The chain uses TRBV7-2 and TRBJ1-1, with 10 bases identical to TRBD1. J lost 4 bases, V lost 2 bases, and 10 bases had no gene match. The CDR3 length is 17 residues. The V gene's germline CDR1 is SGHTA and CDR2 FQGNSA. The CDR3: CASSLSGTGARGTEAFF. CDR3 coding DNA: TGTGCCAGCAGCTTATCTGGGACAGGGGCTAGGGGCACTGAAGCTTTCTTT.

The chain employs TRBV5-4 and TRBJ2-3; 11 positions match TRBD2. The junction had 8 bases not matched to a gene; V was cut back by 1 base and J by 7 bases. This CDR3 comprises 16 residues. Looked up from germline, CDR1 is SGHNT and CDR2 is YYREEE (reference sequence). Here the CDR3 DNA reads TGTGCCAGCAGCTTGAATCTAGCGGGAGGTTTGAATACGCAGTATTTT. This translates into CASSLNLAGGLNTQYF.

The V and J genes are TRBV15 and TRBJ1-2; 10 nucleotides agree with TRBD1. Germline V gene sequence: CDR1 LNHNV, CDR2 YYDKDF (reference sequence). The ends lost 2 bases at V and 1 base at J; junction bases unmatched: 7. The CDR3 is made up of 17 amino acids. CDR3 bases: TGTGCCACCAGCAGACTCGACAGGGGGCTAAATAACTATGGCTACACCTTC. Its translation: CATSRLDRGLNNYGYTF.

The chain is built from TRBV15 and TRBJ1-2, with D possibly matching TRBD1 (6 bases). Looked up from germline, CDR1 is LNHNV and CDR2 is YYDKDF (reference sequence). Trimming cost V 3 bases and J 4 bases, with 9 bases left between them. This CDR3 is built from 13 residues. The DNA for the CDR3 is TGTGCCACCAGCAGGACAGGCCCCTATGGCTACACCTTC. This encodes CATSRTGPYGYTF. The whole variable domain, remainder taken from reference TRBV15 and TRBJ1-2, is DAMVIQNPRYQVTQFGKPVTLSCSQTLNHNVMYWYQQKSSQAPKLLFHYYDKDFNNEADTPDNFQSRRPNTSFCFLDIRSPGLGDTAMYLCATSRTGPYGYTFGSGTRLTVV.

J is TRBJ2-1 and V is TRBV12-5, with D tentatively TRBD2 (6 bases). The CDR3 consists of 14 residues. CDR1 and CDR2 from the germline V gene are LGHNT and FRNRAP. V was pared by 7 bases and J by 8 bases, with 18 bases between. The CDR3 DNA reads as TGTGCTAGTGCCTACCTGGGGGGAATGCATGAGCAGTTCTTC. Its protein product is CASAYLGGMHEQFF.

The rearrangement joins TRBV29-1 to TRBJ1-1; D unresolved. CDR1 is SQVTM and CDR2 is ANQGSEA in the germline V gene. Trimming removed 7 bases from V and 2 bases from J, with 8 bases in between. The CDR3 runs to 11 residues. CDR3 nucleotide sequence: TGCAGCGCCGTATTTAACACTGAAGCTTTCTTT. It codes for CSAVFNTEAFF.

This clone was seen once. CDR3 region: CASSWTSGSSEQYF. The CDR3 DNA reads as TGTGCCAGCAGCTGGACTAGCGGGTCTTCCGAGCAGTACTTC. This chain connects TRBV5-4 to TRBJ2-7; 11 nucleotides line up with TRBD2. Unmatched junction bases numbered 5, after V lost 3 bases and J lost 6 bases. The CDR3 is 14 residues long. The germline V gene has CDR1 SGHNT and CDR2 YYREEE (reference sequence).

This rearrangement joins TRBV7-6 to TRBJ2-2; D unclear. The CDR3 sequence is 14 residues long. Germline lookup yields CDR1 SGHVS and CDR2 FNYEAQ. Between the trimmed V and J ends, which lost 2 bases and 3 bases, there was a span of 7 bases. The CDR3 nucleotides are TGTGCCAGCAGCTTATCGGGTTACACCGGGGAGCTGTTTTTT. Its protein is CASSLSGYTGELFF.

The V call is TRBV11-3, the J call TRBJ2-3; weak D call: TRBD1 (5 bases). The CDR3 covers 13 residues. Germline CDR1 SGHNT, CDR2 YENEEA. V was pared by 1 base and J by 6 bases, with 8 bases between. The CDR3 region is CASSLVPGDTQYF. DNA of the CDR3: TGTGCCAGCAGCTTAGTGCCAGGGGATACGCAGTATTTT.

The chain uses TRBV29-1 and TRBJ1-2; a possible D gene is TRBD1 (5 bases). CDR3 length: 12 amino acids. The germline gives CDR1 SQVTM, CDR2 ANQGSEA. Trimming stripped 7 bases from V and 8 bases from J, with 17 bases between. The CDR3 nucleotides are TGCAGCGGGGGGGAGGGTAGGGAAGGCTACACCTTC. This encodes CSGGEGREGYTF.

This chain links TRBV9 with TRBJ2-3, with TRBD2 identical over 12 bases. From germline, CDR1 is SGDLS and CDR2 YYNGEE. Trimming cost V 3 bases and J 2 bases; bases outside gene matches: 1. This CDR3 contains 15 residues. As DNA, the CDR3 is TGTGCCAGCAGCGCTAGCGGGGGGGCCACAGATACGCAGTATTTT. Its protein product is CASSASGGATDTQYF.

In DNA form, the CDR3 reads TGCGCCAGCAGTGAGCTGCGAGCGGGAGGGATCCCCTACGAGCAGTACTTC. This gives the protein CASSELRAGGIPYEQYF. The gene calls are TRBV10-2 and TRBJ2-7; 10 bases are shared with TRBD2. Trimming took 2 bases from V and 2 from J; bases not matched to a gene: 9. CDR3 size: 17 residues. Per the germline V gene, CDR1 is WSHSY and CDR2 is SAAADI.

The chain links TRBV5-6 to TRBJ1-5; 7 nucleotides agree with TRBD1. The V gene end was trimmed by 4 bases and the J gene end by 1 base; junction bases not matched to a gene: 5. This CDR3 region has 15 residues. The V gene's germline CDR1 is SGHDT and CDR2 YYEEEE. CDR3 loop: CASSPWDRSNQPQHF. The DNA of the CDR3 is TGTGCCAGCAGCCCCTGGGACAGAAGCAATCAGCCCCAGCATTTT.

The chain carries TRBV5-4 and TRBJ1-6; 8 bases match TRBD1. CDR3 length: 17 residues. CDR1 and CDR2 from the germline V gene are SGHNT and YYREEE (reference sequence). J was trimmed by 3 bases and V by 3 bases; bases with no gene match: 8. The CDR3 DNA follows: TGTGCCAGCAGCTCGGAGGCAGGGGGCGGCTATAATTCACCCCTCCACTTT. Its translation: CASSSEAGGGYNSPLHF.